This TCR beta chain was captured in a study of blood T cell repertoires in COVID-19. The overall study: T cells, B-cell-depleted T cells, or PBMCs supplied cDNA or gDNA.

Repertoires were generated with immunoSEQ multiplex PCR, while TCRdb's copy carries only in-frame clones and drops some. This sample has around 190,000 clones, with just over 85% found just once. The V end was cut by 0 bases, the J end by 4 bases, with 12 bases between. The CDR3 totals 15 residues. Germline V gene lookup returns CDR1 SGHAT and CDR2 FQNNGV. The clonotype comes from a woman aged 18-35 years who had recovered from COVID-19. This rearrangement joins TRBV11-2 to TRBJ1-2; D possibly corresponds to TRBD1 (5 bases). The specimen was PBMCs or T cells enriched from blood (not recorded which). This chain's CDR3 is CASSLDLNQGYGYTF. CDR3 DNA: TGTGCCAGCAGCTTAGATCTAAACCAGGGCTATGGCTACACCTTC. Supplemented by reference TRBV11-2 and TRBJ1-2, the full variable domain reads EAGVAQSPRYKIIEKRQSVAFWCNPISGHATLYWYQQILGQGPKLLIQFQNNGVVDDSQLPKDRFSAERLKGVDSTLKIQPAKLEDSAVYLCASSLDLNQGYGYTFGSGTRLTVV.